The 3 T cell receptor beta chains reported below all come from one sample, sequenced in a study of cytomegalovirus exposure and HLA in healthy donors. This PCR relied on a set of 60 Vbeta primers and 13 Jbeta primers. Produced via immunoSEQ multiplex PCR; TCRdb's table is partial and in-frame only. The data hold 100,000 to 150,000 clones, with approximately 78% observed a single time. The sequenced material came from PBMCs. These receptors were taken from a man aged 30 to 45 in good health and CMV-seropositive.

The chain carries TRBV11-2 and TRBJ2-2, with D possibly TRBD2 on 6 matching bases. The CDR3 runs 17 residues. The V end lost 3 bases, the J end lost 4 bases, and 18 bases lay between the germline ends. The germline gives CDR1 SGHAT, CDR2 FQNNGV. The CDR3 loop reads CASSFPLWREGTGELFF. The CDR3 DNA sequence: TGTGCCAGCAGCTTCCCCTTGTGGCGGGAAGGCACCGGGGAGCTGTTTTTT.

V is TRBV9 and J is TRBJ1-3; D not resolved. This CDR3 has 13 residues. CDR1 and CDR2 (germline): SGDLS, YYNGEE. V lost 1 base to trimming and J lost 3 bases, with 5 bases between them. The CDR3 sequence is CASSVSYGNTIYF. CDR3 DNA: TGTGCCAGCAGCGTATCTTATGGAAACACCATATATTTT.

This clone has just one count. This sequence joins TRBV6-5 and TRBJ2-2, with D uncertain. CDR3 length: 12 amino acids. The V gene lost 3 bases and the J gene lost 6 bases, with 5 bases spanning the gap. Germline V lookup: CDR1 MNHEY, CDR2 SVGAGI. DNA of the CDR3: TGTGCCAGCAGTTATGGAGCCGGGGAGCTGTTTTTT. Translation gives CASSYGAGELFF.